This is a list of T cell receptor beta chains from one sample in a study of T-cell reconstitution after alpha-beta-depleted transplantation in children. TCRdb itself ran the PCR reads through MiXCR, one entry per CDR3 protein. The profile covers around 490,000 distinct CDR3 sequences, with over 10% appearing a single time and 12% to 15% taken by the ten largest. The sample consisted of PBMCs, mostly from graft donor cells, taken 180 days after TCRalphabeta/CD19-depleted stem cell transplant. The receptors here all came from a female patient younger than 10 who had a stem cell transplant for aplastic anemia, so the T cells may come from the graft donor. CDR3s include the opening cysteine and the closing phenylalanine or tryptophan. A D gene is named only where the DNA matches it firmly. The size of a clone is reported for some rows only, either as once, few or many, or as a class for expanded clones.

TRBJ1-5 . . TRBV27 TGTGCCAGCAGTCGCACTGGGGTGCAGCCCCAGCATTTT CASSRTGVQPQHF
TRBJ1-2 . . TRBV9 TGTGCCAGCAGCGTAAGGGGAACCGGGACTCTCTATGGCTACACCTTC CASSVRGTGTLYGYTF
TRBJ1-1 . few TRBV7-9 TGTGCCAGCAGCTTAGAGCGGAGCTCGGCTTTCTTT CASSLERSSAFF
TRBJ2-5 TRBD2 . TRBV12-3/TRBV12-4 TGTGCCAGCAGTACCACTAGCGGGAGACAGGAGACCCAGTACTTC CASSTTSGRQETQYF
TRBJ2-1 TRBD1 few TRBV6-2/TRBV6-3 TGTGCCAGCAGGCGACAGGGTAATCTCTATGAGCAGTTCTTC CASRRQGNLYEQFF
TRBJ2-4 . . TRBV12-3/TRBV12-4 TGTGCCAGCAGCCCCTCACGGGCGCACTCTGCCAAAAACATTCAGTACTTC CASSPSRAHSAKNIQYF
TRBJ1-5 . few TRBV6-5 TGTGCCAGCAGTCCGGGGGCCGGGGATCAGCCCCAGCATTTT CASSPGAGDQPQHF
TRBJ2-4 TRBD1 few TRBV9 TGTGCCAGCAGCTCCCCGACAGGGAAAAACATTCAGTACTTC CASSSPTGKNIQYF
TRBJ2-1 . . TRBV6-1 TGTGCCAGCAAATACATGGTTCAAAACAATGAGCAGTTCTTC CASKYMVQNNEQFF
TRBJ2-1 TRBD2 few TRBV12-3/TRBV12-4 TGTACCAGCAGTTTATTGGGGACTAGCGGGCCCAGCCCATACAATGAGCAGTTCTTC CTSSLLGTSGPSPYNEQFF
TRBJ2-5 TRBD1 . TRBV5-1 TGCGCCAGCAGCTTGAGGGGGCATGGGGAAGAGACCCAGTACTTC CASSLRGHGEETQYF
TRBJ2-5 TRBD1 . TRBV29-1 TGCAGCGTTGGGGACAGGGGATCTAGCAGGGAGACCCAGTACTTC CSVGDRGSSRETQYF
TRBJ2-2 TRBD2 many TRBV20-1 TGCAGTGCTAGCGGGAGGGCCTTCGGGGAGCTGTTTTTT CSASGRAFGELFF
TRBJ2-3 TRBD2 . TRBV6-5 TGTGCCAGCAGTTACTCTGGCAGCGGGAGGGCCATGTACACAGATACGCAGTATTTT CASSYSGSGRAMYTDTQYF
TRBJ2-7 TRBD2 . TRBV29-1 TGCAGCGTTGGGAGCGGGAGGGCTATATACGAGCAGTACTTC CSVGSGRAIYEQYF
TRBJ1-2 . few TRBV10-3 TGTGCCATCAAGGGCAGACGGTCCCCAATCGGCTACACCTTC CAIKGRRSPIGYTF
TRBJ2-2 TRBD2 . TRBV6-2/TRBV6-3 TGTGCCAGCAGTTACACCCATGTAGCGGGAGCGAACACCGGGGAGCTGTTTTTT CASSYTHVAGANTGELFF
TRBJ2-3 TRBD2 few TRBV7-8 TGTGCCAGCAGCTCGGGACTAGCGGGAAACCCGACAGATACGCAGTATTTT CASSSGLAGNPTDTQYF
TRBJ1-6 TRBD1 few TRBV20-1 TGCAGTGCACACACGACAGGGCGCAGATCACCCCTCCACTTT CSAHTTGRRSPLHF
TRBJ1-4 TRBD1 few TRBV7-2 TGTGCCAGCAGTTCACAGGGGGCAGGGGAAAAACTGTTTTTT CASSSQGAGEKLFF
TRBJ2-3 . . TRBV4-3 TGCGCCAGCAGCCAAGATCGGAACAGGGTCACAGATACGCAGTATTTT CASSQDRNRVTDTQYF
TRBJ2-1 . . TRBV11-1 TGTGCCAGCAGCTTTTGGCGGGATGGCTACAATGAGCAGTTCTTC CASSFWRDGYNEQFF
TRBJ2-1 TRBD2 . TRBV12-3/TRBV12-4 TGTGCCACCCTTGATGGGACTAGCGGCTACAATGAGCAGTTCTTC CATLDGTSGYNEQFF
TRBJ2-3 . few TRBV29-1 TGCACCCTAGGCGACCACACAGATACGCAGTATTTT CTLGDHTDTQYF
TRBJ2-2 TRBD2 . TRBV10-2 TGCGCCAGCAGGGGACTAGCGGAAACGAACACCGGGGAGCTGTTTTTT CASRGLAETNTGELFF
TRBJ2-3 TRBD2 many TRBV12-3/TRBV12-4 TGTGCCAGCAGTCCTCCGGGACTAGCAACAGATACGCAGTATTTT CASSPPGLATDTQYF
TRBJ2-7 . few TRBV7-9 TGTGCCAGCAGCTTGACAGTCCTGGATGCCTACGAGCAGTACTTC CASSLTVLDAYEQYF
TRBJ2-1 . few TRBV14 TGTGCCAGCAGCCTGGGGCCGGGTGAGCAGTTCTTC CASSLGPGEQFF
TRBJ2-4 TRBD2 few TRBV7-9 TGTGCCAGCAGCTTAACTAGCGGGAGGGAAAACATTCAGTACTTC CASSLTSGRENIQYF
TRBJ1-2 . few TRBV18 TGTGCCAGCTCACCACCGGGGCCGGCAAGCTACACCTTC CASSPPGPASYTF
TRBJ2-1 TRBD2 . TRBV4-1 TGCGCCAGCAGCCAGGCGACTAGCGGGAGTCACAGTGAGCAGTTCTTC CASSQATSGSHSEQFF
TRBJ1-3 TRBD1 . TRBV25-1 TGTGCCAGCAGTGGGACAGGGCCAGGAAACACCATATATTTT CASSGTGPGNTIYF
TRBJ2-2 TRBD1 many TRBV4-1 TGCGCCAGCAGCCTAGGGACAGCGAACACCGGGGAGCTGTTTTTT CASSLGTANTGELFF
TRBJ2-3 TRBD2 few TRBV10-1 TGCGCCAGCAGTGAGGAAGGACTAGCGGGAGCAGCAGATACGCAGTATTTT CASSEEGLAGAADTQYF
TRBJ2-3 . many TRBV19 TGTGCCAGTAGTATATTACGGACTAGCACAGATACGCAGTATTTT CASSILRTSTDTQYF
TRBJ2-5 . . TRBV7-3 TGTGCCAGCAGCTTATTGGGCTCGAGAGAGACCCAGTACTTC CASSLLGSRETQYF